Listed here are 8 T cell receptor beta chains from one sample, sequenced in a study of T-cell reconstitution after alpha-beta-depleted transplantation in children. Preparation of the TCRbeta library was carried out with unique molecular identifiers. Each CDR3 protein gets one entry after TCRdb re-called the PCR reads with MiXCR. The sample has 130,000 or so distinct CDR3 sequences; roughly 10% are singletons. The sequencing here drew on PBMCs, mostly from graft donor cells, taken 180 days after TCRalphabeta/CD19-depleted stem cell transplant. These TCRs come from a girl under three years old who had a stem cell transplant for combined immunodeficiency, so the T cells may come from the graft donor.

The CDR3 protein is CASSLVRGRAPQHF. DNA of the CDR3: TGTGCCAGCAGCTTAGTCAGGGGCCGGGCGCCCCAGCATTTT. The rearrangement uses TRBV7-2 and TRBJ1-5; TRBD1 might be the D (6 bases). V dropped 1 base and J dropped 9 bases, with 13 bases sitting between them. This CDR3 is 14 amino acids long. Germline V gene sequence: CDR1 SGHTA, CDR2 FQGNSA.

Regarding this clonotype: A clone one base away is much larger, so this may be a read error. The CDR3 DNA reads TGTGCCAGCATCCTACGGCAGGATGAGCAGTTCTTC. Translation gives CASILRQDEQFF. The chain links TRBV12-3 or TRBV12-4 to TRBJ2-1; D is ambiguous. V was pared by 7 bases and J by 8 bases, with 12 bases between. The CDR3 consists of 12 residues.

This clonotype was found a few times. J is TRBJ2-7 and V is TRBV29-1; TRBD1 might be the D (6 bases). Germline CDR1 is SQVTM and CDR2 is ANQGSEA. The V gene lost 3 bases and the J gene lost 1 base, with 13 bases spanning the gap. This CDR3 spans 14 amino acids. CDR3 residues: CSVEGQADSYEQYF. CDR3 DNA sequence: TGCAGCGTTGAGGGACAAGCGGATTCCTACGAGCAGTACTTC.

The J gene is TRBJ2-5, the V gene TRBV20-1; 11 nucleotides line up with TRBD2. Germline CDR1 is DFQATT and CDR2 is SNEGSKA (reference sequence). This CDR3 spans 12 amino acids. Trimming removed 6 bases from V and 4 bases from J; junction bases left unmatched: 1. The CDR3 DNA sequence: TGCAGTGCGACTAGCGGGGTAGAGACCCAGTACTTC. Translating gives CSATSGVETQYF.

This clonotype was recorded many times. The rearrangement uses TRBV27 and TRBJ2-7, with unresolved D. The CDR3 is 14 residues long. Trimming took off 7 bases at V and 2 bases at J, with 15 bases between the two ends. CDR1 and CDR2 (germline): MNHEY, SMNVEV (reference sequence). The CDR3 DNA reads TGTGCCAGCAAGTTGAGTATATCGACCTACGAGCAGTACTTC. It codes for CASKLSISTYEQYF.

This clonotype was seen more than once but under ten times. The V and J genes are TRBV4-3 and TRBJ2-7; the D gene is possibly TRBD2 (6 bases). V lost 1 base and J 3 bases, leaving 13 bases between the germline ends. The CDR3 is 15 residues long. Germline CDR1 is LGHNA and CDR2 is YSLEER. The CDR3 here is CASSQGGARDYEQYF. CDR3 coding DNA: TGCGCCAGCAGCCAAGGCGGGGCCCGAGACTACGAGCAGTACTTC.

The table lists this clonotype with a few counts. The J gene is TRBJ2-7, the V gene TRBV10-3; D is possibly TRBD2 (6 bases). This CDR3 contains 15 residues. Between the trimmed V and J ends, which lost 4 bases and 3 bases, there was a span of 16 bases. CDR1 is ENHRY, CDR2 SYGVKD, per germline. The CDR3 nucleotides are TGTGCCATCAGTGGACTAGGGAAGGGACGCTACGAGCAGTACTTC. Translated, it gives CAISGLGKGRYEQYF.

Only a few counts were recorded for this clonotype. J is TRBJ2-2 and V is TRBV10-3, with 8 bases identical to TRBD1. The CDR3 has 16 residues. The J segment lost 0 bases and the V segment lost 2 bases, leaving 2 bases of the junction unmatched. The germline V gene has CDR1 ENHRY and CDR2 SYGVKD. This chain's CDR3 is CAISERQGPNTGELFF. The DNA for the CDR3 is TGTGCCATCAGTGAGAGACAGGGGCCGAACACCGGGGAGCTGTTTTTT.